Reported below is one T cell receptor beta chain. The antigen remains undetermined. This sample stems from a study of T cell repertoires in cytomegalovirus infection. Study information: The study used recently identified HLA-C-restricted and well-studied HLA-B-restricted CMV epitopes. CMV infection plus the matching HLA type was flagged by public TCR beta signatures. Study conclusions and caveats: Carriers of CMV and the relevant HLA type were discriminated by public TCR beta frequency. CMV-specific TCR beta clonotypes restricted by HLA-C were the ones dominating the ex vivo response.

MiXCR was run by TCRdb on the reads, yielding one entry per CDR3 protein. The sample yields 640,000 or so distinct CDR3 sequences, 33% seen once. Trimming removed 2 bases from V and 9 bases from J, with 17 bases in between. CDR3 length: 15 amino acids. The germline CDR1 and CDR2 sequences are SGHTA and FQGNSA. Specimen: cultured PBMCs, collected from culture after CMV antigen stimulation. The rearrangement uses TRBV7-2 and TRBJ2-1; D is uncertain. The source is a human donor in good health (CMV status not recorded). Some clones in this sample may be carry-over from other donors' samples. The CDR3 region has the DNA TGTGCCAGCAGCTTATCGGGTGGAAGCATTGGTGAGCAGTTCTTC. Translation: CASSLSGGSIGEQFF.